The table lists the clone carrying this T cell receptor beta chain with a few counts. The antigen is undetermined. The data originate from a study of molecular identifiers for immune sequencing clone quantification. Across the whole study: Four portions were sequenced after RNA from approximately 22,000 or 94,000 naive CD8 cells was split five ways in replicates.

As CD8+CD4-CCR7+CD45RA+ cells, naive CD8 T cells were sorted. One entry per CDR3 protein, called by TCRdb with MiXCR from the PCR reads. Counted here are a few hundred thousand distinct CDR3 sequences, roughly 24% occurring once; the ten biggest clones make up around 0.74%. General study results and limits: It was shown that clones above 20 RNA copies held over 97% of effector molecules, but under 1% in naive cells.

The origin of this receptor is a human donor in good health. Some libraries in this study had Jurkat cell RNA spiked in. Sequencing was done on a sample of naive CD8+ T cells from blood, with Jurkat cell RNA spiked in. Subset here: FACS-sorted CD8+CD4-CCR7+CD45RA+ naive T cells.

CDR3 in DNA: TGTGCCAGCAGCTTAGCTTGGAGTGGGGAGACCCAGTACTTC. Amino acids: CASSLAWSGETQYF. This rearrangement joins TRBV7-9 to TRBJ2-5; D remains ambiguous. This CDR3 region has 14 residues. CDR1 is SEHNR, CDR2 FQNEAQ, per germline (reference sequence). Trimming pared 0 bases from V and 5 bases from J, leaving 10 bases between.